A single sample is the source of the 26 T cell receptor beta chains below, sequenced in a study of T cell responses to AZD1222 COVID-19 vaccine. Only in-frame clones appear in the TCRdb table, and some are missing; sequencing was by immunoSEQ multiplex PCR. This table holds about 120,000 clones, about 91% found once. Sample: peripheral blood, taken 28 days after the second AZD1222 dose. The receptors were gathered from an adult who received the AZD1222 COVID-19 vaccine.

The chain recombines TRBV10-1 with TRBJ2-5, with D tentatively TRBD1 (6 bases). CDR3 length equals 12 residues. Trimming shortened V by 6 bases and J by 3 bases, and 8 bases separated the two germline ends. CDR1 and CDR2 (germline): WNHNN, SYGVQD (reference sequence). CDR3 protein: CASSRDKETQYF. The CDR3 DNA sequence: TGCGCCAGCAGCCGGGACAAAGAGACCCAGTACTTC.

This clone showed up just a few times. The CDR3 DNA reads as TGTGCCAGCAGTTACACCAAGACTAGCGGGAAATACGAGCAGTACTTC. Amino acids: CASSYTKTSGKYEQYF. The chain uses TRBV6-2 or TRBV6-3 and TRBJ2-7, with 11 bases matching TRBD2. This CDR3 region has 16 residues. Germline V gene sequence: CDR1 MNHEY, CDR2 SVGEGT. The V and J ends lost 2 bases and 4 bases, in that order; junction bases with no gene match: 7.

The rearrangement joins TRBV27 to TRBJ2-7, with a possible D match to TRBD1 (6 bases). CDR1 and CDR2 from the germline V gene are MNHEY and SMNVEV (reference sequence). The V and J ends lost 1 base and 7 bases respectively, with 32 bases between them. This CDR3 region has 20 residues. The CDR3 protein is CASSLLGGRVASVRGIEQYF. In nucleotides, the CDR3 is TGTGCCAGCAGTTTATTAGGTGGTAGGGTCGCGTCCGTCAGGGGAATTGAGCAGTACTTC.

This sequence joins TRBV27 and TRBJ2-2; maybe TRBD1 (5 bases). V lost 5 bases to trimming and J lost 8 bases, with 21 bases between them. Looked up from germline, CDR1 is MNHEY and CDR2 is SMNVEV (reference sequence). The CDR3 loop spans 16 amino acids. The CDR3 here is CASSRSAGWGSGELFF. CDR3 DNA: TGTGCCAGCAGTCGATCCGCCGGGTGGGGCTCGGGGGAGCTGTTTTTT.

This sequence joins TRBV4-2 and TRBJ2-7, with 13 bases matching TRBD2. This CDR3 spans 16 amino acids. The germline V gene has CDR1 LGHNA and CDR2 YNFKEQ. V was pared by 3 bases and J by 7 bases, with 9 bases of the junction left unmatched. CDR3 protein: CASSHPLAGGPEEQYF. CDR3 DNA sequence: TGTGCCAGCAGCCACCCACTAGCGGGAGGGCCAGAGGAGCAGTACTTC.

The gene calls are TRBV28 and TRBJ2-3; no firm D call. Germline loops: CDR1 MDHEN, CDR2 SYDVKM. The V gene lost 5 bases and the J gene lost 0 bases, with 12 bases spanning the gap. The CDR3 has 15 amino acids. The CDR3 DNA reads TGTGCCAGCAGTGATTTGGGGTGGAGCACAGATACGCAGTATTTT. It encodes CASSDLGWSTDTQYF. The variable domain in full, with the rest retrieved from reference TRBV28 and TRBJ2-3, is DVKVTQSSRYLVKRTGEKVFLECVQDMDHENMFWYRQDPGLGLRLIYFSYDVKMKEKGDIPEGYSVSREKKERFSLILESASTNQTSMYLCASSDLGWSTDTQYFGPGTRLTVL.

The CDR3 spells CATSDPLQETQYF. CDR3 coding DNA: TGTGCCACCAGTGACCCCCTTCAAGAGACCCAGTACTTC. The rearrangement links TRBV24-1 to TRBJ2-5; D gene unclear. The germline CDR1 and CDR2 sequences are KGHDR and SFDVKD. Trimming pared 4 bases from V and 2 bases from J, leaving 7 bases between. The CDR3 extends over 13 amino acids.

The V and J genes are TRBV10-3 and TRBJ2-5, with D possibly being TRBD2 (5 bases). Trimming took off 4 bases at V and 7 bases at J, with 13 bases between the two ends. The CDR3 loop spans 13 amino acids. Germline lookup yields CDR1 ENHRY and CDR2 SYGVKD. The CDR3 sequence: CAISGDSDGTQYF. CDR3 DNA: TGTGCCATCAGTGGGGATAGCGATGGGACCCAGTACTTC.

This chain links TRBV7-9 with TRBJ1-2, with 7 positions matching TRBD1. Germline V CDR1 and CDR2: SEHNR, FQNEAQ (reference sequence). This CDR3 comprises 14 residues. V was pared by 5 bases and J by 3 bases, with 6 bases of the junction left unmatched. The CDR3 spells CASSPPDRDYGYTF. CDR3 nucleotide sequence: TGTGCCAGCAGCCCCCCCGACAGGGACTATGGCTACACCTTC. Filled out from reference TRBV7-9 and TRBJ1-2, the complete variable domain reads DTGVSQNPRHKITKRGQNVTFRCDPISEHNRLYWYRQTLGQGPEFLTYFQNEAQLEKSRLLSDRFSAERPKGSFSTLEIQRTEQGDSAMYLCASSPPDRDYGYTFGSGTRLTVV.

This chain uses TRBV5-1 with TRBJ1-4; 8 bases match TRBD1. This CDR3 spans 14 amino acids. Germline-derived CDR1 and CDR2 are SGHRS and YFSETQ. J lost 5 bases, V lost 0 bases, and 0 bases had no gene match. CDR3 loop: CASSLGTGNEKLFF. CDR3 bases: TGCGCCAGCAGCTTGGGGACAGGGAATGAAAAACTGTTTTTT. The full variable domain, with the rest looked up from reference TRBV5-1 and TRBJ1-4, is KAGVTQTPRYLIKTRGQQVTLSCSPISGHRSVSWYQQTPGQGLQFLFEYFSETQRNKGNFPGRFSGRQFSNSRSEMNVSTLELGDSALYLCASSLGTGNEKLFFGSGTQLSVL.

The rearrangement uses TRBV3-1 (or the pseudogene TRBV3-2) and TRBJ1-5; D not resolved. Trimming shortened V by 0 bases and J by 3 bases, and 9 bases separated the two germline ends. Germline V lookup: CDR1 LGHDT, CDR2 YNNKEL (reference sequence). The CDR3 runs to 15 residues. CDR3 sequence (DNA): TGTGCCAGCAGCCAAGACGCCAGCCTCAATCAGCCCCAGCATTTT. This encodes CASSQDASLNQPQHF.

The chain combines TRBV3-1 (or the pseudogene TRBV3-2) with TRBJ2-3; no reliable D call. Germline assignment: CDR1 LGHDT and CDR2 YNNKEL (reference sequence). V dropped 4 bases and J dropped 6 bases, with 8 bases sitting between them. CDR3 length: 12 amino acids. CDR3 region: CASSRTRDTQYF. In nucleotides, the CDR3 is TGTGCCAGCAGCCGGACGAGGGATACGCAGTATTTT.

The chain carries TRBV12-5 and TRBJ1-2, with D perhaps TRBD1 (5 bases). Per germline, CDR1 LGHNT and CDR2 FRNRAP. Trimming removed 4 bases at V and 4 bases at J, with 13 bases between. This CDR3 is 14 amino acids long. As DNA, the CDR3 is TGTGCTAGTGGTTCCACCGGGGGTAGCTATGGCTACACCTTC. This encodes CASGSTGGSYGYTF.

The rearrangement joins TRBV16 to TRBJ2-5; D gene unclear. Trimming left V 1 base short and J 1 base short, with 10 bases between. Germline values: CDR1 KGHSY, CDR2 FQNENV. The CDR3 spans 15 residues. Written as DNA, the CDR3 is TGTGCCAGCAGCCAATATGCAGAGCTCCAAGAGACCCAGTACTTC. This translates into CASSQYAELQETQYF.

The chain recombines TRBV2 with TRBJ1-1; possible D gene TRBD1, 5 bases. V was trimmed by 4 bases and J by 0 bases, leaving 18 bases between them. Germline V gives CDR1 SNHLY, CDR2 FYNNEI. The CDR3 spans 17 residues. The CDR3 spells CASSGIGRARLNTEAFF. The CDR3 DNA sequence: TGTGCCAGCAGTGGAATCGGCAGGGCTCGACTGAACACTGAAGCTTTCTTT.

The rearrangement uses TRBV18 and TRBJ1-4; D unclear. Germline CDR1 is KGHSH and CDR2 is LQKENI. The CDR3 covers 15 residues. V lost 0 bases and J 0 bases, leaving 5 bases between the germline ends. The CDR3 coding sequence is TGTGCCAGCTCACCACCGGCCGCAACTAATGAAAAACTGTTTTTT. The encoded protein is CASSPPAATNEKLFF.

The chain joins TRBV7-2 to TRBJ2-1, with 9 bases identical to TRBD2. The J segment lost 15 bases and the V segment lost 3 bases, leaving 15 bases of the junction unmatched. Germline CDR1 is SGHTA and CDR2 is FQGNSA. The CDR3 is 15 residues long. The CDR3, as DNA: TGTGCCAGCAGCTTTTCCCTAGCGGGATATTCCCCTCCGTTCTTC. It encodes CASSFSLAGYSPPFF.

The chain links TRBV5-4 to TRBJ2-2; no firm D call. V was shortened by 4 bases and J by 1 base, with 14 bases between the two germline ends. Per germline, CDR1 SGHNT and CDR2 YYREEE (reference sequence). This CDR3 region has 16 residues. The CDR3 is CASSPGHQLNTGELFF. The CDR3 DNA follows: TGTGCCAGCAGCCCCGGCCACCAATTGAACACCGGGGAGCTGTTTTTT. The whole variable domain, filled in from reference TRBV5-4 and TRBJ2-2, reads ETGVTQSPTHLIKTRGQQVTLRCSSQSGHNTVSWYQQALGQGPQFIFQYYREEENGRGNFPPRFSGLQFPNYSSELNVNALELDDSALYLCASSPGHQLNTGELFFGEGSRLTVL.

V usage is TRBV2 and J usage is TRBJ1-1, with a possible D match to TRBD1 (5 bases). CDR1 is SNHLY and CDR2 is FYNNEI in the germline V gene. The length of the CDR3 is 12 residues. Trimming cost V 6 bases and J 5 bases, with 10 bases left between them. The CDR3 protein is CASRYGATEAFF. In DNA, the CDR3 is TGTGCCAGCAGGTACGGGGCAACTGAAGCTTTCTTT. The full variable domain, in which reference TRBV2 and TRBJ1-1 provide the parts outside the CDR3, is EPEVTQTPSHQVTQMGQEVILRCVPISNHLYFYWYRQILGQKVEFLVSFYNNEISEKSEIFDDQFSVERPDGSNFTLKIRSTKLEDSAMYFCASRYGATEAFFGQGTRLTVV.

The chain recombines TRBV4-2 with TRBJ2-7, with 7 bases lining up with TRBD2. The CDR3 is 15 amino acids. The ends lost 4 bases at V and 0 bases at J; junction bases unmatched: 6. CDR1 LGHNA and CDR2 YNFKEQ come from the germline V gene. The CDR3 DNA reads TGTGCCAGCAGCCCAAGCGGGATCAGCTCCTACGAGCAGTACTTC. Translating gives CASSPSGISSYEQYF.

This clone was seen just once. The chain has TRBV6-5 and TRBJ1-3; the D is unclear. The V and J ends lost 7 bases and 3 bases respectively, with 13 bases between them. In germline, CDR1 is MNHEY, CDR2 SVGAGI. This CDR3 is 14 amino acids long. CDR3 region: CASTNGRIGNTIYF. The CDR3 DNA reads TGTGCCAGCACCAATGGGCGGATTGGAAACACCATATATTTT.

This clone was picked up one time. The chain is built from TRBV4-1 and TRBJ2-5; no clear D gene. Germline V gene data show CDR1 as MGHRA and CDR2 as YSYEKL. There are 15 residues in the CDR3. V was cut by 1 base and J by 2 bases, with 11 bases left in between. The CDR3 sequence: CASSQVSRSQETQYF. The CDR3 coding sequence is TGCGCCAGCAGCCAAGTTTCCAGGTCTCAAGAGACCCAGTACTTC.

The rearrangement joins TRBV2 to TRBJ2-1; 7 positions match TRBD2. Germline V lookup: CDR1 SNHLY, CDR2 FYNNEI. The CDR3 has 15 amino acids. J was trimmed by 7 bases and V by 4 bases; bases with no gene match: 10. The CDR3 spells CASSGGSSGQNEQFF. The CDR3 region has the DNA TGTGCCAGCAGTGGGGGGTCTAGCGGACAAAATGAGCAGTTCTTC. Using reference TRBV2 and TRBJ2-1 for the parts outside the CDR3, the full variable domain is EPEVTQTPSHQVTQMGQEVILRCVPISNHLYFYWYRQILGQKVEFLVSFYNNEISEKSEIFDDQFSVERPDGSNFTLKIRSTKLEDSAMYFCASSGGSSGQNEQFFGPGTRLTVL.

The chain combines TRBV5-4 with TRBJ2-2; D is unclear. Trimming took 6 bases from V and 1 from J, leaving 10 bases between them. CDR1 is SGHNT, CDR2 YYREEE, per germline (reference sequence). The CDR3 consists of 14 residues. CDR3 protein: CASTPRENTGELFF. In nucleotides, the CDR3 is TGTGCCAGCACCCCGCGAGAGAACACCGGGGAGCTGTTTTTT.

This chain connects TRBV30 to TRBJ2-2; D unresolved. The germline V and J ends were trimmed by 3 bases and 0 bases, with 8 bases remaining between them. The V gene's germline CDR1 is GTSNPN and CDR2 SVGIG (reference sequence). The CDR3 spans 14 residues. This CDR3 is CAWSRTTNTGELFF. The CDR3 nucleotides are TGTGCCTGGAGCCGTACAACGAACACCGGGGAGCTGTTTTTT.

This clone came up once. This rearrangement joins TRBV12-3 or TRBV12-4 to TRBJ2-5, with a weak D call TRBD2 (6 bases). With 6 bases removed from V and 4 bases from J, the gap between germline ends came to 9 bases. The CDR3 runs 12 residues. The CDR3 loop is CASRREVETQYF. CDR3 DNA: TGTGCCAGCAGGAGGGAGGTAGAGACCCAGTACTTC.